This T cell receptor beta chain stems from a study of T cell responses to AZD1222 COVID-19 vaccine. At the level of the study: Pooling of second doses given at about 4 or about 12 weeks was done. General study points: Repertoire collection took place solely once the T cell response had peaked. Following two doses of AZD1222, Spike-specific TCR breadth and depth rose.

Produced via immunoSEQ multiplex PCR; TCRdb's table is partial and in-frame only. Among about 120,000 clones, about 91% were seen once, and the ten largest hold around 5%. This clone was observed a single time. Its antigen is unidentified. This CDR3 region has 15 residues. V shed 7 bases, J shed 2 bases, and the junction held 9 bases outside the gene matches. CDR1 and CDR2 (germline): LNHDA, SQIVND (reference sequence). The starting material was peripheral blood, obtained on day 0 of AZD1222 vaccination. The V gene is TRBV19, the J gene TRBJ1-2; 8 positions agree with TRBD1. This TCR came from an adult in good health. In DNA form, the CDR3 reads TGTGCCAGTACCATGACAGGGGAATCGAACTATGGCTACACCTTC. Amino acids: CASTMTGESNYGYTF.